The TCR beta chain under discussion was sequenced for a study of vaccination effects on CD4 cells after COVID-19. Study information: With the ViraFEST assay, the study expanded antigen-specific CD4+ T cells using viral peptide pools, then sequenced them. Post-vaccine samples followed the second dose by a median of 72 days. After vaccination, samples were taken early and late from three convalescent patients. Broader study findings: At late timepoints after vaccination, vaccine- and infection-induced clones shrank markedly.

Here immunoSEQ multiplex PCR was the method, and the copy in TCRdb shows in-frame clones only, minus some. In the table there are roughly 46,000 clones, around 80% of which are singletons. Trimming took 6 bases from V and 6 from J, leaving 11 bases between them. Germline V gene sequence: CDR1 SGHNT, CDR2 YENEEA. The CDR3 contains 12 residues. In regard to this clone: Its antigen is not known.

At the end of 10 days of culture, CD4+ T cells were isolated. The individual was infected with SARS-CoV-2 between March and December 2020, as confirmed by PCR. Participants were vaccinated with two doses of either the BNT162b2 or mRNA-1273 vaccine. The clonotype originates from a human donor who had a prior SARS-CoV-2 infection. Sequenced material: CD4+ T cells from PBMCs cultured without peptide, taken after COVID-19 vaccination. J is TRBJ1-2 and V is TRBV11-3; tentatively, D is TRBD1 (6 bases). Here the CDR3 reads CASSTGLHGYTF. CDR3 coding DNA: TGTGCCAGCAGTACAGGGCTCCATGGCTACACCTTC.